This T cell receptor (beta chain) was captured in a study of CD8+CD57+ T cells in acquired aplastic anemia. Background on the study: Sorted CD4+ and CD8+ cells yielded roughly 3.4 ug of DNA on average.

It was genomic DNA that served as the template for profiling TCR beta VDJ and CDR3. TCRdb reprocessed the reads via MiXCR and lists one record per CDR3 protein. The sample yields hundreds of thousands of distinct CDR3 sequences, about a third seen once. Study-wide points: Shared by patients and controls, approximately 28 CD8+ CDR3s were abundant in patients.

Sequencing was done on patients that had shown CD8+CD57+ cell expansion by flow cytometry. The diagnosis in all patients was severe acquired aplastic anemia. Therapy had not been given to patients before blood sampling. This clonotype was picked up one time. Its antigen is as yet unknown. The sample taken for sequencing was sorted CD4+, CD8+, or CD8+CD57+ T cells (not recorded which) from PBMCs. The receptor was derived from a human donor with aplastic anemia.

The CDR3: CASSRKPGLSTDTQYF. The CDR3 bases are TGTGCCAGCAGCAGAAAGCCGGGACTCAGCACAGATACGCAGTATTTT. The chain carries TRBV25-1 and TRBJ2-3; D may be TRBD2 (6 bases). CDR1 and CDR2 from the germline V gene are MGHDK and SYGVNS. The germline V and J ends were trimmed by 6 bases and 0 bases, with 16 bases remaining between them. CDR3 length: 16 amino acids.